These T cell receptor beta chains were read from a single sample in a study of beta chain features in type 1 diabetes. Some clones are missing from TCRdb's copy, which holds only in-frame ones; the method was immunoSEQ multiplex PCR. Of 150,000 to 170,000 clones listed, about 7.3% are singletons. The sequencing sample was made of central memory CD4+ T cells from blood. The origin of the receptors is a man aged 18 to 30 in good health. The CDR3 runs from the conserved cysteine through the conserved F or W. Each record gives: J gene, D gene, V gene, clone size, CDR3 protein, CDR3 DNA. A D gene is named only where the DNA matches it firmly. A row's size may be missing; if present it is once, few, many or a size class.

>TRBJ1-1|TRBD1|TRBV6-5|.
CASSPGTGMAFF
TGTGCCAGCAGTCCCGGGACAGGGATGGCTTTCTTT
>TRBJ2-3|TRBD2|TRBV4-1|.
CASSPIGSGGFTDTQYF
TGCGCCAGCAGCCCGATTGGTAGCGGGGGTTTTACAGATACGCAGTATTTT
>TRBJ1-1|.|TRBV5-1|few
CASSQGVLGTEAFF
TGCGCCAGCAGCCAAGGGGTCTTAGGCACTGAAGCTTTCTTT
>TRBJ2-7|TRBD1|TRBV28|few
CASSFPVGTGDHEQYF
TGTGCCAGCAGTTTCCCTGTCGGGACAGGCGATCACGAGCAGTACTTC
>TRBJ2-5|.|TRBV7-2|.
CASSLNARETQYF
TGTGCCAGCAGCTTGAACGCGAGGGAGACCCAGTACTTC
>TRBJ1-2|TRBD1|TRBV10-3|many
CAISEDRAYGYTF
TGTGCCATCAGTGAAGACAGGGCCTATGGCTACACCTTC
>TRBJ2-3|.|TRBV7-8|many
CASSSDRPNTDTQYF
TGTGCCAGCAGCTCCGACAGACCCAACACAGATACGCAGTATTTT
>TRBJ2-5|.|TRBV28|few
CASSFRSPTSETQYF
TGTGCCAGCAGTTTTAGGAGCCCTACGTCGGAGACCCAGTACTTC
>TRBJ2-1|TRBD2|TRBV7-9|many
CAMPSRLAGTNEQFF
TGTGCCATGCCCTCCCGACTAGCGGGGACCAATGAGCAGTTCTTC
>TRBJ2-7|TRBD1|TRBV7-2|.
CASRPDRVGEQYF
TGTGCCAGCAGGCCCGACAGGGTCGGCGAGCAGTACTTC
>TRBJ2-3|.|TRBV19|few
CASSTRHLTDTQYF
TGTGCCAGTAGTACGAGGCACTTGACAGATACGCAGTATTTT
>TRBJ1-4|.|TRBV28|few
CASSPAPGLDEKLFF
TGTGCCAGCAGTCCCGCGCCAGGGTTGGATGAAAAACTGTTTTTT
>TRBJ2-5|.|TRBV7-3|few
CASSPGSQETQYF
TGTGCCAGCAGCCCGGGGAGCCAAGAGACCCAGTACTTC
>TRBJ1-1|.|TRBV19|once
CASSIDRAGDTEAFF
TGTGCCAGTAGTATAGACCGGGCAGGGGACACTGAAGCTTTCTTT
>TRBJ1-1|.|TRBV28|many
CASSLFRVTEAFF
TGTGCCAGCAGTTTATTCAGGGTTACTGAAGCTTTCTTT
>TRBJ1-5|.|TRBV28|.
CASSAHSPNQPQHF
TGTGCCAGCAGTGCCCACAGTCCGAATCAGCCCCAGCATTTT
>TRBJ1-2|TRBD1|TRBV5-1|.
CASSFGTGEVGYTF
TGCGCCAGCAGCTTCGGGACAGGGGAAGTGGGCTACACCTTC
>TRBJ2-7|.|TRBV27|few
CASRRDSSYEQYF
TGTGCCAGCAGGCGGGACAGCTCCTACGAGCAGTACTTC
>TRBJ2-3|.|TRBV30|few
CAWSPFSTDTQYF
TGTGCCTGGAGTCCCTTTAGTACAGATACGCAGTATTTT
>TRBJ1-6|.|TRBV30|.
CAWTLPRGTWEDSPLRF
TGTGCCTGGACCCTTCCACGGGGGACTTGGGAGGACTCACCCCTCCGCTTT
>TRBJ2-1|.|TRBV5-8|many
CASSQYNEQFF
TGTGCCAGCAGCCAATACAATGAGCAGTTCTTC
>TRBJ2-6|.|TRBV4-2|many
CASARTAEAGANVLTF
TGTGCCAGCGCACGAACAGCGGAGGCAGGGGCCAACGTCCTGACTTTC
>TRBJ2-6|.|TRBV7-2|few
CASTIQESSGANVLTF
TGTGCCAGCACCATACAGGAATCCTCTGGGGCCAACGTCCTGACTTTC
>TRBJ2-7|TRBD1|TRBV7-3|.
CASSPWVIWGQRLRDEQYF
TGTGCCAGCAGCCCATGGGTGATTTGGGGACAGAGACTTCGAGACGAGCAGTACTTC
>TRBJ1-6|.|TRBV5-4|.
CASSLQVVSPLHF
TGTGCCAGCAGCTTACAGGTCGTCTCACCCCTCCACTTT
>TRBJ1-2|.|TRBV2|.
CASSVFTNYGYTF
TGTGCCAGCAGTGTTTTTACTAACTATGGCTACACCTTC
>TRBJ2-1|.|TRBV7-8|few
CASSRSSYNEQFF
TGTGCCAGCTCACGGTCGAGCTACAATGAGCAGTTCTTC
>TRBJ2-3|TRBD2|TRBV4-2|.
CASSQDWSSGGVDTQYF
TGTGCCAGCAGCCAAGATTGGTCTAGCGGGGGCGTAGATACGCAGTATTTT
>TRBJ2-1|TRBD2|TRBV7-9|many
CASSLRLGTSGSDEQFF
TGTGCCAGCAGCTTGAGATTGGGGACTAGCGGGAGCGATGAGCAGTTCTTC
>TRBJ1-2|.|TRBV6-5|.
CASSYGVQGRGYTF
TGTGCCAGCAGTTACGGGGTACAGGGCCGTGGCTACACCTTC
>TRBJ2-3|TRBD2|TRBV6-1|few
CASSGPFGREGRADTQYF
TGTGCCAGCAGTGGGCCCTTCGGGCGGGAGGGCCGGGCAGATACGCAGTATTTT
>TRBJ2-2|.|TRBV28|few
CASTPSGQGRTGELFF
TGTGCCAGCACCCCGTCGGGCCAGGGAAGAACCGGGGAGCTGTTTTTT
>TRBJ2-1|.|TRBV25-1|.
CASSEYAGVYNEQFF
TGTGCCAGCAGTGAATACGCAGGGGTCTACAATGAGCAGTTCTTC
>TRBJ1-2|.|TRBV11-2|few
CASSLLGNIAGYTF
TGTGCCAGCAGCTTACTTGGTAACATCGCTGGCTACACCTTC
>TRBJ1-1|.|TRBV7-2|few
CASSFVAARGTEAFF
TGTGCCAGCAGCTTTGTGGCGGCGCGTGGTACTGAAGCTTTCTTT
>TRBJ2-7|.|TRBV11-3|many
CASSKNALAEQYF
TGTGCCAGCAGCAAAAATGCCCTAGCGGAGCAGTACTTC
>TRBJ1-5|.|TRBV19|.
CASSIPGQGWPQHF
TGTGCCAGTAGTATTCCTGGCCAGGGCTGGCCCCAGCATTTT
>TRBJ2-7|.|TRBV11-2|.
CASSVRDRHYEQYF
TGTGCCAGCAGCGTGCGGGACCGTCACTACGAGCAGTACTTC
>TRBJ1-2|.|TRBV28|.
CASRQAAYGYTF
TGTGCCAGCAGGCAGGCCGCTTATGGCTACACCTTC
>TRBJ2-7|TRBD2|TRBV7-3|few
CASSLMAGGGYEQYF
TGTGCCAGCAGCTTAATGGCGGGAGGGGGCTACGAGCAGTACTTC
>TRBJ1-4|TRBD1|TRBV18|few
CASSPNRGGGEKLFF
TGTGCCAGCTCACCGAACAGGGGAGGCGGTGAAAAACTGTTTTTT
>TRBJ2-3|TRBD1|TRBV7-9|few
CASSLGQGGGTDTQYF
TGTGCCAGCAGCTTGGGACAGGGAGGGGGCACAGATACGCAGTATTTT
>TRBJ2-4|TRBD2|TRBV4-3|many
CASSQGAGAQNIQYF
TGCGCCAGCAGCCAAGGTGCGGGAGCCCAAAACATTCAGTACTTC
>TRBJ1-3|TRBD1|TRBV29-1|few
CSVEDPPGQGSGNTIYF
TGCAGCGTTGAAGATCCGCCGGGACAGGGGTCTGGAAACACCATATATTTT
>TRBJ2-7|.|TRBV2|.
CASSENYSYEQYF
TGTGCCAGCAGTGAAAACTATTCCTACGAGCAGTACTTC
>TRBJ1-4|.|TRBV30|.
CAWSVRATGGEKLFF
TGTGCCTGGAGTGTAAGGGCGACTGGGGGCGAAAAACTGTTTTTT
>TRBJ2-6|TRBD1|TRBV7-9|many
CASRQGNSGANVLTF
TGTGCCAGCCGACAGGGGAACTCTGGGGCCAACGTCCTGACTTTC
>TRBJ1-1|.|TRBV9|.
CASSVEDSPTEAFF
TGTGCCAGCAGCGTAGAGGACAGCCCCACTGAAGCTTTCTTT
>TRBJ2-7|TRBD1|TRBV5-5|.
CASSLQRTGINPNF
TGTGCCAGCAGCTTGCAAAGGACAGGGATAAATCCCAACTTC
>TRBJ1-3|.|TRBV9|.
CASSPQVGGSGNTIYF
TGTGCCAGCAGCCCACAGGTGGGGGGTTCTGGAAACACCATATATTTT